This T cell receptor (beta chain) was documented in a study of T cell repertoires in cytomegalovirus infection. TCRdb called the reads again in MiXCR, with one record for every CDR3 protein. The sample holds 450,000 to 650,000 distinct CDR3 sequences; 26% are singletons and the top ten take approximately 13%. Sequenced input: PBMCs. This TCR was sampled from a human donor in good health (CMV status not recorded). Some clones in this sample may be carry-over from other donors' samples.

The CDR3 DNA is TGTGCCAGCACCAGGGGGGCCGAGCAGTACTTC. This gives the protein CASTRGAEQYF. This chain links TRBV7-9 with TRBJ2-7; perhaps TRBD1 as D (7 bases). V dropped 7 bases and J dropped 6 bases, with 10 bases sitting between them. This CDR3 has 11 residues. From germline, CDR1 is SEHNR and CDR2 FQNEAQ (reference sequence).